The clone carrying this T cell receptor beta chain has only a few counts. The time point here: neoterminal ileum biopsy at postoperative endoscopy, about 6 months after surgery. Patients were adults with ileal or ileocolonic Crohn's disease needing resection. The sample comes from a study of T cell repertoires in ileal Crohn's disease. The repertoire was sequenced with immunoSEQ multiplex PCR; TCRdb's copy has only in-frame clones and lacks some. The profile shows 15,000 to 20,000 clones, 72% of them singletons. The sequenced material came from ileal tissue. This TCR was sampled from an adult with Crohn's disease.

The CDR3 is CASSLEQYNSPLHF. Here the CDR3 DNA reads TGTGCCAGCAGCTTAGAACAGTATAATTCACCCCTCCACTTT. The chain employs TRBV7-9 and TRBJ1-6; D not resolved. The CDR3 sequence is 14 residues long. Trimming removed 1 base at V and 4 bases at J, with 5 bases between. Germline V gene lookup returns CDR1 SEHNR and CDR2 FQNEAQ (reference sequence).